The 30 T cell receptor beta chains below were found in one sample sequenced in a study of T-cell memory formation after mild COVID-19. From the 5' RACE reads, TCRdb called clonotypes with MiXCR, one entry per CDR3 protein. Counted here are fewer than 250,000 distinct CDR3 sequences, about 10% occurring once; the ten biggest clones make up approximately 2.8%. The material sequenced was PBMCs or a T cell subset sorted from them (not recorded which). The receptors were gathered from a man aged 18 to 29 who had mild COVID-19 (a few samples of this study predate the infection). Cell type and time point are not known.

This sequence joins TRBV4-3 and TRBJ1-2; D gene ambiguous. CDR1 and CDR2 from the germline V gene are LGHNA and YSLEER. The CDR3 has 15 residues. Trimming removed 0 bases from V and 0 bases from J, with 8 bases in between. CDR3 loop: CASSQEGRANYGYTF. CDR3 bases: TGCGCCAGCAGCCAAGAGGGTAGAGCTAACTATGGCTACACCTTC.

This clonotype was counted only a few times. This chain uses TRBV28 with TRBJ2-3; 7 bases agree with TRBD2. Germline lookup yields CDR1 MDHEN and CDR2 SYDVKM. This CDR3 has 14 amino acids. J was trimmed by 2 bases and V by 3 bases; bases with no gene match: 2. CDR3 sequence (DNA): TGTGCCAGCAGTTTCGGGACTATCACAGATACGCAGTATTTT. Encoded protein: CASSFGTITDTQYF.

A few counts support this clonotype. The V gene is TRBV5-1, the J gene TRBJ2-3; D gene uncertain. V lost 2 bases, J lost 3 bases, and 13 bases lay in between. This CDR3 has 15 amino acids. Germline V CDR1 and CDR2: SGHRS, YFSETQ. This CDR3 reads CASSFNKRGTDTQYF. The CDR3 DNA reads TGCGCCAGCAGCTTCAACAAGCGAGGAACAGATACGCAGTATTTT. The variable domain in full, completed from reference TRBV5-1 and TRBJ2-3, reads KAGVTQTPRYLIKTRGQQVTLSCSPISGHRSVSWYQQTPGQGLQFLFEYFSETQRNKGNFPGRFSGRQFSNSRSEMNVSTLELGDSALYLCASSFNKRGTDTQYFGPGTRLTVL.

This clonotype was seen more than once but under ten times. V usage is TRBV7-9 and J usage is TRBJ2-7, with TRBD2 as a possible D gene (5 bases). Trimming pared 5 bases from V and 4 bases from J, leaving 24 bases between. The CDR3 is made up of 17 amino acids. Germline CDR1 and CDR2: SEHNR and FQNEAQ (reference sequence). CDR3 bases: TGTGCCAGCAGCAACCCCCCCGGGGTCAGGTTGGCTTACGAGCAGTACTTC. Translation gives CASSNPPGVRLAYEQYF.

This clonotype appeared a few times. The V call is TRBV5-4, the J call TRBJ2-5; tentatively, D is TRBD2 (5 bases). The CDR3 spans 15 residues. V lost 1 base and J 5 bases, leaving 15 bases between the germline ends. Per germline, CDR1 SGHNT and CDR2 YYREEE (reference sequence). The CDR3: CASSLSGQPGETQYF. Written as DNA, the CDR3 is TGTGCCAGCAGCTTGTCTGGGCAGCCGGGGGAGACCCAGTACTTC.

The chain's CDR3 is CASSNGGDNQPQHF. The CDR3 region has the DNA TGTGCCAGCAGCAACGGGGGGGACAATCAGCCCCAGCATTTT. The rearrangement uses TRBV21-1 and TRBJ1-5. TRBV21-1 corresponds to a pseudogene. The CDR3 extends over 14 amino acids.

This rearrangement joins TRBV2 to TRBJ2-1; 8 positions agree with TRBD1. J gave up 3 bases and V 6 bases, and 7 bases lay outside the gene matches. The CDR3 is 15 amino acids. Germline assignment: CDR1 SNHLY and CDR2 FYNNEI. The CDR3 here is CASSKDRVIYNEQFF. The CDR3 region has the DNA TGTGCCAGCAGCAAGGACAGGGTGATCTACAATGAGCAGTTCTTC.

This clonotype showed up just a few times. The CDR3 DNA reads TGTGCCAGCAGTGAGGGTCATAGCACAGATACGCAGTATTTT. This gives the protein CASSEGHSTDTQYF. The genes are TRBV6-4 and TRBJ2-3; D not resolved. CDR3 length: 14 amino acids. Trimming removed 3 bases from V and 0 bases from J, with 7 bases in between. Germline V gene sequence: CDR1 MRHNA, CDR2 SNTAGT.

In its sample, this clonotype was seen a few times. The chain links TRBV28 to TRBJ2-7; unclear D gene. CDR3 size: 15 residues. CDR1 is MDHEN, CDR2 SYDVKM, per germline. V lost 6 bases and J 2 bases, leaving 17 bases between the germline ends. The CDR3 DNA reads TGTGCCAGCAGCCCCCCAGGAGCTGGGCCCTACGAGCAGTACGTC. It translates to CASSPPGAGPYEQYV.

This chain joins TRBV4-3 and TRBJ1-1; the D gene is possibly TRBD1 (5 bases). Germline V gives CDR1 LGHNA, CDR2 YSLEER. The V and J ends lost 4 bases and 1 base respectively, with 13 bases between them. The CDR3 is 15 amino acids. The CDR3 DNA reads as TGCGCCAGCAGCCGCACCAGGGATGCGAACACTGAAGCTTTCTTT. This gives the protein CASSRTRDANTEAFF.

The sample holds a few counts of this clonotype. The gene calls are TRBV5-1 and TRBJ1-4; TRBD1 might be the D (6 bases). The CDR3 loop spans 15 amino acids. Germline V CDR1 and CDR2: SGHRS, YFSETQ. V was trimmed by 0 bases and J by 4 bases, leaving 10 bases between them. DNA of the CDR3: TGCGCCAGCAGCTTGGAGCCAGGGGATAATGAAAAACTGTTTTTT. Residues: CASSLEPGDNEKLFF.

This clonotype was observed a handful of times. This sequence joins TRBV18 and TRBJ1-1, with a weak D call TRBD1 (6 bases). CDR1 is KGHSH and CDR2 is LQKENI in the germline V gene. CDR3 length: 12 residues. V was shortened by 6 bases and J by 1 base, with 6 bases between the two germline ends. The CDR3 sequence: CASSGQNTEAFF. In nucleotides, the CDR3 is TGTGCCAGCTCGGGACAGAACACTGAAGCTTTCTTT.

This clonotype was counted many times. V is TRBV5-4 and J is TRBJ1-2; D ambiguous. Per germline, CDR1 SGHNT and CDR2 YYREEE (reference sequence). The V end lost 4 bases, the J end lost 8 bases, and 15 bases lay between the germline ends. The CDR3 runs to 13 residues. CDR3 loop: CASSVPGSAGYTF. In nucleotides, the CDR3 is TGTGCCAGCAGCGTACCGGGTTCCGCGGGCTACACCTTC. Full variable domain (rest looked up from reference TRBV5-4 and TRBJ1-2): ETGVTQSPTHLIKTRGQQVTLRCSSQSGHNTVSWYQQALGQGPQFIFQYYREEENGRGNFPPRFSGLQFPNYSSELNVNALELDDSALYLCASSVPGSAGYTFGSGTRLTVV.

The rearrangement joins TRBV6-5 to TRBJ1-1; no firm D call. The CDR3 extends over 14 amino acids. V lost 0 bases to trimming and J lost 1 base, with 6 bases between them. From germline, CDR1 is MNHEY and CDR2 SVGAGI. The chain's CDR3 is CASSYSVRNTEAFF. The CDR3 DNA reads TGTGCCAGCAGTTACTCGGTGAGGAACACTGAAGCTTTCTTT.

This clonotype was picked up many times. The chain recombines TRBV5-1 with TRBJ1-1; 10 bases match TRBD1. This CDR3 is 14 amino acids long. V shed 5 bases, J shed 5 bases, and the junction held 6 bases outside the gene matches. Germline V gives CDR1 SGHRS, CDR2 YFSETQ. The CDR3 DNA sequence: TGCGCCAGCAGAGCTGACAGGGGGCTAACTGAAGCTTTCTTT. This codes for CASRADRGLTEAFF.

The table lists this clonotype with a few counts. This rearrangement joins TRBV7-9 to TRBJ1-2; D not certain. The germline V gene has CDR1 SEHNR and CDR2 FQNEAQ (reference sequence). The CDR3 is 11 amino acids. Trimming shortened V by 4 bases and J by 4 bases, and 4 bases separated the two germline ends. CDR3 protein: CASSSTYGYTF. Written as DNA, the CDR3 is TGTGCCAGCAGCTCGACCTATGGCTACACCTTC. The full variable domain, in which reference TRBV7-9 and TRBJ1-2 provide the parts outside the CDR3, is DTGVSQNPRHKITKRGQNVTFRCDPISEHNRLYWYRQTLGQGPEFLTYFQNEAQLEKSRLLSDRFSAERPKGSFSTLEIQRTEQGDSAMYLCASSSTYGYTFGSGTRLTVV.

Only a few counts were recorded for this clonotype. This chain links TRBV7-3 with TRBJ2-7; the D gene is possibly TRBD2 (6 bases). Germline V gene sequence: CDR1 SGHTA, CDR2 FQGTGA. V was cut by 5 bases and J by 6 bases, with 17 bases left in between. CDR3 length: 14 residues. The CDR3 DNA is TGTGCCAGCAGCGCGGGGTGGTATGGGTCCGAGCAGTACTTC. It codes for CASSAGWYGSEQYF.

This chain links TRBV28 with TRBJ2-5, with TRBD2 matching 9 bases. This CDR3 is 17 amino acids long. Per the germline V gene, CDR1 is MDHEN and CDR2 is SYDVKM. The junction had 8 bases not matched to a gene; V was cut back by 2 bases and J by 1 base. CDR3 in amino acids: CASSLARAGGTQETQYF. CDR3 bases: TGTGCCAGCAGTTTAGCCCGTGCGGGGGGGACCCAAGAGACCCAGTACTTC. Complete variable domain (other parts from reference TRBV28 and TRBJ2-5): DVKVTQSSRYLVKRTGEKVFLECVQDMDHENMFWYRQDPGLGLRLIYFSYDVKMKEKGDIPEGYSVSREKKERFSLILESASTNQTSMYLCASSLARAGGTQETQYFGPGTRLLVL.

The rearrangement joins TRBV18 to TRBJ2-1, with a weak D call TRBD2 (5 bases). Between the trimmed V and J ends, which lost 0 bases and 9 bases, there was a span of 12 bases. The germline CDR1 and CDR2 sequences are KGHSH and LQKENI. There are 14 residues in the CDR3. The CDR3 loop is CASSPPSRGSEQFF. The CDR3 coding sequence is TGTGCCAGCTCACCACCGTCCCGGGGAAGTGAGCAGTTCTTC.

V usage is TRBV12-3 or TRBV12-4 and J usage is TRBJ2-1, with 7 bases lining up with TRBD1. The V gene end was trimmed by 7 bases and the J gene end by 8 bases; junction bases not matched to a gene: 11. This CDR3 region has 14 residues. CDR3 protein: CASIRGRGSDEQFF. CDR3 sequence (DNA): TGTGCCAGCATTAGGGGGCGCGGGTCGGATGAGCAGTTCTTC.

J is TRBJ1-6 and V is TRBV27; the D gene is possibly TRBD1 (5 bases). This CDR3 region has 15 residues. Germline V gene data show CDR1 as MNHEY and CDR2 as SMNVEV (reference sequence). V was pared by 3 bases and J by 7 bases, with 13 bases between. CDR3 nucleotide sequence: TGTGCCAGCAGTTTCGGTGGGGGTTCCAATTCACCCCTCCACTTT. It is translated as CASSFGGGSNSPLHF.

This clonotype appeared a few times. V is TRBV5-1 and J is TRBJ2-3; D is ambiguous. Trimming took 3 bases from V and 6 from J, leaving 11 bases between them. The CDR3 contains 13 residues. CDR1 and CDR2 from the germline V gene are SGHRS and YFSETQ. CDR3: CASSSREGDTQYF. In nucleotides, the CDR3 is TGCGCCAGCAGCTCAAGGGAAGGGGATACGCAGTATTTT.

This clonotype was picked up a small number of times. This rearrangement joins TRBV7-9 to TRBJ1-2, with TRBD1 matching over 9 bases. CDR3 length equals 14 residues. From germline, CDR1 is SEHNR and CDR2 FQNEAQ (reference sequence). V was clipped by 1 base and J by 7 bases; unmatched bases: 4. As DNA, the CDR3 is TGTGCCAGCAGCTTAGGGACAGGGGATCCTGGCTACACCTTC. Protein: CASSLGTGDPGYTF.

The chain couples TRBV20-1 to TRBJ2-7; D possibly uses TRBD1 or TRBD2 (5 bases each). Germline CDR1 reads DFQATT; CDR2 reads SNEGSKA (reference sequence). Trimming shortened V by 6 bases and J by 6 bases, and 21 bases separated the two germline ends. This CDR3 is built from 14 residues. The CDR3 sequence is CSAQPLGASGEQYF. The CDR3 coding sequence is TGCAGTGCCCAGCCTCTCGGGGCCTCAGGCGAGCAGTACTTC.

V usage is TRBV7-7 and J usage is TRBJ2-5; D gene ambiguous. Per germline, CDR1 SSHAT and CDR2 FNYEAQ (reference sequence). V lost 4 bases, J lost 4 bases, and 10 bases lay in between. This CDR3 region has 13 residues. CDR3 amino acids: CASSWSIRETQYF. In nucleotides, the CDR3 is TGTGCCAGCAGCTGGTCCATCCGAGAGACCCAGTACTTC.

In its sample, this clonotype was seen a few times. The V and J genes are TRBV7-2 and TRBJ2-4; no firm D call. The CDR3 has 17 residues. With 1 base removed from V and 0 bases from J, the gap between germline ends came to 13 bases. Germline CDR1 is SGHTA and CDR2 is FQGNSA. CDR3 protein: CASSLEPGSLAKNIQYF. CDR3 sequence (DNA): TGTGCCAGCAGCTTAGAACCAGGTTCTTTAGCCAAAAACATTCAGTACTTC.

This clonotype was seen only a few times. CDR3 in amino acids: CSATRSGAGELFF. CDR3 bases: TGCAGTGCTACCCGGTCGGGGGCTGGGGAGCTGTTTTTT. The rearrangement links TRBV20-1 to TRBJ2-2; D is perhaps TRBD1 or TRBD2 (6 bases each). Germline assignment: CDR1 DFQATT and CDR2 SNEGSKA (reference sequence). The CDR3 has 13 residues. The V and J ends lost 4 bases and 8 bases respectively, with 14 bases between them.

The sample holds many counts of this clonotype. The chain joins TRBV7-9 to TRBJ2-7, with a possible D match to TRBD1 (6 bases). Germline-derived CDR1 and CDR2 are SEHNR and FQNEAQ (reference sequence). Deletions cut 3 bases from V and 3 bases from J, with 9 bases between. This CDR3 contains 13 residues. CDR3 sequence (DNA): TGTGCCAGCAGCTTCAGGGGTGGCTACGAGCAGTACTTC. Its translation is CASSFRGGYEQYF.

This clonotype has a count of ten or more. The chain joins TRBV29-1 to TRBJ2-7; 7 nucleotides match TRBD1. V was clipped by 7 bases and J by 2 bases; unmatched bases: 5. The CDR3 is 12 amino acids. Germline-derived CDR1 and CDR2 are SQVTM and ANQGSEA. The CDR3 protein is CSARDSPYEQYV. DNA for the CDR3: TGCAGCGCCCGGGACAGCCCCTACGAGCAGTACGTC.

V usage is TRBV7-2 and J usage is TRBJ2-1; a possible D gene is TRBD1 (5 bases). The CDR3 contains 13 residues. With 5 bases removed from V and 8 bases from J, the gap between germline ends came to 13 bases. Looked up from germline, CDR1 is SGHTA and CDR2 is FQGNSA. This chain's CDR3 is CASSRGRAYEQFF. DNA for the CDR3: TGTGCCAGCAGCCGCGGCAGGGCTTATGAGCAGTTCTTC.